These T cell receptor beta chains were read from a single sample in a study of T-cell reconstitution after alpha-beta-depleted transplantation in children. In TCRdb, the PCR reads were re-called with MiXCR into one record per CDR3 protein. The sample holds a few hundred thousand distinct CDR3 sequences, approximately 24% seen once. Source: PBMCs, mostly from graft donor cells, taken 360 days after TCRalphabeta/CD19-depleted stem cell transplant. Receptors originate from a female patient aged 2 to 10 who had a stem cell transplant for congenital amegakaryocytic thrombocytopenia, so the T cells may come from the graft donor. CDR3s leave out the opening cysteine and the closing phenylalanine or tryptophan.

V gene	J gene	CDR3 protein
TRBV6-2/TRBV6-3	TRBJ1-5	ASSYDRGNQPQH
TRBV20-1	TRBJ2-7	SATPTGPLDEQY
TRBV12-3/TRBV12-4	TRBJ2-3	ASRGRTGPSTDTQY
TRBV24-1	TRBJ2-1	ATSDLRSRGYNEQF
TRBV30	TRBJ2-7	AWSWGYEQY
TRBV10-2	TRBJ1-1	ASSESGGASSTEAF
TRBV10-3	TRBJ2-1	AINSGGYNEQF
TRBV5-5	TRBJ1-1	ASSLVQQGRTEAF
TRBV5-1	TRBJ2-5	ASSLGTRTGETQY
TRBV5-1	TRBJ2-7	ASSGAGTSRTYEQY
TRBV13	TRBJ1-1	ASTGQGMSNTEAF
TRBV7-3	TRBJ2-3	ASSLSGRTDTQY
TRBV5-1	TRBJ1-1	ASSSGTVRNTEAF
TRBV5-1	TRBJ1-1	ASSQLGQGNTEAF
TRBV6-2/TRBV6-3	TRBJ2-2	ASSYSGGGNGELF
TRBV11-2	TRBJ2-3	ASSLDWMTTDTQY
TRBV11-1	TRBJ1-1	ASSLRRYTEAF
TRBV20-1	TRBJ2-7	SAPPPGTHEQY
TRBV3-1	TRBJ2-5	ASSQLLAELQETQY
TRBV18	TRBJ1-5	ASSLTGSNQPQH
TRBV28	TRBJ2-2	ASSLYRQAYTGELF
TRBV18	TRBJ2-3	ASSPPSGETDTQY
TRBV6-1	TRBJ1-5	ASSPTRSNQPQH
TRBV12-3/TRBV12-4	TRBJ2-7	ASSPLAGGEQY
TRBV7-3	TRBJ2-1	ASSFSGAEQF
TRBV2	TRBJ1-5	ASRGRTRNQPQH
TRBV28	TRBJ1-3	ASSRQASGNTIY
TRBV12-3/TRBV12-4	TRBJ1-1	ASTRQGGYTEAF
TRBV20-1	TRBJ2-1	SARGERLYNEQF
TRBV28	TRBJ1-6	ASSLWSDNSPLH
TRBV7-6	TRBJ2-5	ASSLAIGLGLSQETQY
TRBV2	TRBJ2-5	ASRVGETQY
TRBV12-3/TRBV12-4	TRBJ2-2	ASSQERGGRAGELF
TRBV10-3	TRBJ1-6	AISGGQENSPLH
TRBV20-1	TRBJ1-1	SASGRVPEAF
TRBV5-1	TRBJ2-5	ASSLGRSGRETQY
TRBV3-1	TRBJ2-7	ASSPGQAEYEQY
TRBV20-1	TRBJ2-1	SAEGLAGANEQF
TRBV7-3	TRBJ2-6	ATLRSSGANVLT
TRBV7-9	TRBJ2-2	ASSFGHAGGAGELF
TRBV5-1	TRBJ2-7	ASMPTSSYEQY
TRBV6-2/TRBV6-3	TRBJ2-1	ASRKLAGALF
TRBV3-1	TRBJ2-1	ASSGLAGGGNEQF
TRBV12-3/TRBV12-4	TRBJ2-5	ASSRRQVVMETQY
TRBV27	TRBJ2-7	ASSLSRQGGEQY
TRBV3-1	TRBJ1-4	ASSHGGRATNEKLF
TRBV6-1	TRBJ2-1	ASSVGGRGSRWGEQF
TRBV24-1	TRBJ2-1	ATSDSTSGSYNEQF
TRBV7-8	TRBJ2-7	ASSLGDTSYEQY
TRBV6-5	TRBJ2-3	ASSSSLSTDTQY
TRBV3-1	TRBJ2-5	ASSQRLGDRQETQY
TRBV12-3/TRBV12-4	TRBJ2-1	ASTTSGRSRDNEQF
TRBV14	TRBJ2-1	ASSSWTREQF
TRBV10-2	TRBJ2-1	ASRGEGGVNEQF
TRBV29-1	TRBJ1-1	SVEVARVGTEAF
TRBV2	TRBJ1-1	ASSDVPLTTEAF
TRBV5-1	TRBJ2-1	ASSLVPGQGKGTYNEQF
TRBV29-1	TRBJ2-7	SVEDRSYEQY
TRBV4-3	TRBJ2-5	ASSPAVQGVSRSNKETQY